A selection of T cell receptor beta chains follows, all from one sample in a study of blood T cell repertoires in COVID-19. Here immunoSEQ multiplex PCR was the method, and the copy in TCRdb shows in-frame clones only, minus some. Of under 15,000 clones listed, over 60% are singletons. The specimen sequenced was peripheral blood. These receptors all stem from a man aged 55-75 years with COVID-19, enrolled during active disease. The CDR3 runs from the conserved cysteine through the conserved F or W. A D gene is named only where the DNA matches it firmly. Some rows have no size entry. The others give once, few or many, or a class for an expanded clone.

clone size,J gene,D gene,V gene,CDR3 protein,CDR3 DNA
-,TRBJ1-1,-,TRBV5-1,CASSLEQANTEAFF,TGCGCCAGCAGCTTGGAACAGGCGAACACTGAAGCTTTCTTT
few,TRBJ1-6,TRBD1,TRBV7-2,CASSFGRGQGNSPLHF,TGTGCCAGCAGCTTTGGGCGGGGACAGGGTAATTCACCCCTCCACTTT
-,TRBJ2-5,-,TRBV19,CASTGGETQYF,TGTGCCAGTACAGGTGGAGAGACCCAGTACTTC
-,TRBJ2-1,-,TRBV24-1,CATSDPRPTGLLYNEQFF,TGTGCCACCAGTGACCCACGCCCGACAGGATTACTATACAATGAGCAGTTCTTC
few,TRBJ2-7,TRBD1,TRBV6-2/TRBV6-3,CASSSRQGADEQYF,TGTGCCAGCAGTTCAAGACAGGGGGCAGACGAGCAGTACTTC
-,TRBJ2-5,-,TRBV6-2/TRBV6-3,CASSSITRYQETQYF,TGTGCCAGCAGTTCAATCACGCGGTACCAAGAGACCCAGTACTTC
-,TRBJ1-5,-,TRBV2,CASSLDSHNQPQHF,TGTGCCAGCAGTTTGGACAGCCACAATCAGCCCCAGCATTTT
-,TRBJ2-7,TRBD1,TRBV5-8,CASSLSDRGPYEQYF,TGTGCCAGCAGCTTATCGGACAGGGGCCCATACGAGCAGTACTTC
medium-sized,TRBJ1-6,TRBD1,TRBV19,CASRIQGASSPLHF,TGTGCCAGTAGGATACAGGGGGCGAGTTCACCCCTCCACTTT
-,TRBJ2-3,-,TRBV11-1,CASSLGRGSTDTQYF,TGTGCCAGCAGCTTAGGGCGGGGCAGCACAGATACGCAGTATTTT
-,TRBJ2-1,TRBD2,TRBV18,CASSPPLAGGGGEQFF,TGTGCCAGCTCACCACCCCTAGCCGGCGGGGGAGGGGAGCAGTTCTTC
-,TRBJ2-1,TRBD2,TRBV7-9,CASSLGLAGNRDEQFF,TGTGCCAGCAGCTTAGGGCTAGCGGGAAATCGGGATGAGCAGTTCTTC
-,TRBJ2-3,-,TRBV27,CASSLRGDTQYF,TGTGCCAGCAGTTTAAGGGGAGATACGCAGTATTTT
-,TRBJ2-5,-,TRBV4-1,CASSPRLRVYPETQYF,TGCGCCAGCAGCCCCAGACTCCGGGTCTATCCGGAGACCCAGTACTTC
medium-sized,TRBJ2-1,-,TRBV6-5,CAVLGGHNEQFF,TGTGCCGTCCTGGGTGGGCACAATGAGCAGTTCTTC
-,TRBJ2-3,TRBD2,TRBV6-6,CASLPGLVAGRDTQYF,TGTGCCAGCCTGCCTGGGTTGGTAGCGGGCAGGGATACGCAGTATTTT
-,TRBJ2-5,-,TRBV3-1/TRBV3-2,CASSRKREATQYF,TGTGCCAGCAGCCGAAAAAGGGAGGCGACCCAGTACTTC
-,TRBJ1-5,-,TRBV6-4,CASSESAGDQPQHF,TGTGCCAGCAGTGAATCGGCAGGGGACCAGCCCCAGCATTTT
few,TRBJ1-5,-,TRBV19,CASSSTGLNQPQHF,TGTGCCAGTAGTTCGACAGGCCTAAATCAGCCCCAGCATTTT
-,TRBJ2-3,TRBD2,TRBV3-1/TRBV3-2,CASSQLAGGRDTQYF,TGTGCCAGCAGCCAGCTAGCGGGAGGTCGAGATACGCAGTATTTT
-,TRBJ2-1,TRBD1,TRBV3-1/TRBV3-2,CASSQGTGVYNEQFF,TGTGCCAGCAGCCAGGGGACAGGGGTTTACAATGAGCAGTTCTTC
-,TRBJ2-3,TRBD1,TRBV25-1,CASGTGWYF,TGTGCCAGTGGGACAGGGTGGTATTTT
-,TRBJ1-4,TRBD1,TRBV14,CASSFGQVGEKLFF,TGTGCCAGCAGCTTTGGACAGGTCGGGGAAAAACTGTTTTTT
-,TRBJ2-1,TRBD2,TRBV7-6,CASSRTSGYNEQFF,TGTGCCAGCAGTCGGACTAGCGGTTACAATGAGCAGTTCTTC
-,TRBJ1-6,TRBD1,TRBV27,CASSLPQGAYSPLHF,TGTGCCAGCAGTTTACCACAGGGGGCCTATTCACCCCTCCACTTT
few,TRBJ2-7,TRBD2,TRBV13,CASTERGVMYEQYF,TGTGCCAGCACCGAACGGGGGGTAATGTACGAGCAGTACTTC
-,TRBJ1-5,TRBD1,TRBV6-1,CASSELSTGIGDQPQHF,TGTGCCAGCAGTGAATTGTCGACAGGGATCGGGGATCAGCCCCAGCATTTT
-,TRBJ2-2,TRBD1,TRBV7-9,CASSFPRTGNTGELFF,TGTGCCAGCAGCTTCCCCCGGACAGGGAACACCGGGGAGCTGTTTTTT
-,TRBJ1-2,TRBD1,TRBV28,CASSLSGTGDGYTF,TGTGCCAGCAGTTTGTCCGGGACAGGGGATGGCTACACCTTC
once,TRBJ1-2,-,TRBV15,CATSRDWQDYGYTF,TGTGCCACCAGCAGAGATTGGCAAGACTATGGCTACACCTTC
-,TRBJ2-1,TRBD2,TRBV7-2,CASSLGPGGPNEQFF,TGTGCCAGCAGCTTAGGACCGGGAGGGCCCAATGAGCAGTTCTTC
-,TRBJ2-3,TRBD2,TRBV6-6,CASSILAGGPADTQYF,TGTGCCAGCAGCATCTTAGCGGGAGGGCCCGCAGATACGCAGTATTTT
-,TRBJ2-2,TRBD1,TRBV27,CASSWDRPITGELFF,TGTGCCAGCAGCTGGGACAGACCAATCACCGGGGAGCTGTTTTTT
-,TRBJ2-1,-,TRBV6-6,CASSPRAGISHEQFF,TGTGCCAGCAGTCCCCGTGCGGGAATAAGCCATGAGCAGTTCTTC
-,TRBJ2-2,TRBD1,TRBV10-3,CASHGGQGSTGELFF,TGTGCCTCCCATGGGGGACAGGGTAGCACCGGGGAGCTGTTTTTT
-,TRBJ1-5,-,TRBV19,CASSFTGPSNQPQHF,TGTGCCAGTAGTTTCACAGGACCTAGCAATCAGCCCCAGCATTTT
-,TRBJ2-5,-,TRBV7-3,CASSLGPRETQYF,TGTGCCAGCAGCTTGGGGCCGCGGGAGACCCAGTACTTC
-,TRBJ1-1,-,TRBV25-1,CASSKQGRHTEAFF,TGTGCCAGCAGTAAGCAGGGGCGGCACACTGAAGCTTTCTTT
-,TRBJ1-2,-,TRBV5-4,CASSSEGGRGYTF,TGTGCCAGCAGCTCAGAAGGGGGTCGGGGCTACACCTTC
-,TRBJ2-1,TRBD2,TRBV3-1/TRBV3-2,CASSQDLTSGGNEQFF,TGTGCCAGCAGCCAAGATTTGACTAGCGGGGGGAATGAGCAGTTCTTC
once,TRBJ2-4,TRBD1,TRBV11-2,CASSLEAGTGGLQYF,TGTGCCAGCAGCTTAGAAGCCGGGACAGGGGGACTTCAGTACTTC
-,TRBJ1-2,-,TRBV12-3/TRBV12-4,CASREAGFGGYTF,TGTGCCAGCAGAGAAGCGGGCTTTGGAGGCTACACCTTC
-,TRBJ2-3,-,TRBV11-3,CASSLGAWRSNPDTQYF,TGTGCCAGCAGCTTAGGCGCGTGGCGGTCCAACCCAGATACGCAGTATTTT
few,TRBJ1-4,-,TRBV10-3,CAIREGSNEKLFF,TGTGCCATCAGAGAGGGGAGTAATGAAAAACTGTTTTTT
-,TRBJ2-5,-,TRBV5-1,CASSFTGYGQETQYF,TGCGCCAGCAGCTTCACAGGGTACGGCCAAGAGACCCAGTACTTC
-,TRBJ1-6,TRBD1,TRBV6-5,CASTSGQGVNSPLHF,TGTGCCAGCACTTCAGGACAGGGAGTAAATTCACCCCTCCACTTT
-,TRBJ1-5,-,TRBV28,CASSVSNQPQHF,TGTGCCAGCAGCGTGTCGAATCAGCCCCAGCATTTT
-,TRBJ1-4,-,TRBV25-1,CASTPITNEKLFF,TGTGCCAGCACCCCCATCACTAATGAAAAACTGTTTTTT